This T cell receptor beta chain derives from a study of T cells in Graves' hyperthyroidism and ophthalmopathy. Amplified TCR beta CDR3 regions derived from RNA transcripts. When the TCR CDR3 underwent first-round RT-PCR, the HTBI primer set was used. TCRdb fed the multiplex PCR reads into MiXCR, producing one record per CDR3 protein. The sample includes around 500,000 distinct CDR3 sequences, around 15% of them seen just once. V was clipped by 1 base and J by 1 base, with 10 bases between them. Looked up from germline, CDR1 is DFQATT and CDR2 is SNEGSKA (reference sequence). This CDR3 spans 14 amino acids.

The TCR was taken from a woman between 18 and 29 years old with Graves' hyperthyroidism. The sample was blood. The V and J genes are TRBV20-1 and TRBJ2-5, with D possibly TRBD2 on 5 matching bases. In nucleotides, the CDR3 is TGCAGTGCTAGAGGGACTGACGGCCAAGAGACCCAGTACTTC. The encoded protein is CSARGTDGQETQYF.